This TCR beta chain was sequenced in a study of CD8+ T cells in alopecia areata. This clone turned up a few times. This same CDR3 is encoded by further DNA sequences in the sample. Extracted RNA was reverse transcribed into cDNA, the sequencing template. The repertoire was sequenced with immunoSEQ multiplex PCR; TCRdb's copy has only in-frame clones and lacks some. In the table there are 200,000 to 250,000 clones, approximately 52% of which are singletons. Peripheral blood samples and lesional scalp punch biopsies were obtained from alopecia areata patients. The sorting of PBMCs gave CD4+ and CD8+ T cells. Material: CD4+ T cells sorted from blood, obtained at week 0. The receptor was derived from a human donor with alopecia areata.

CDR3 nucleotide sequence: TGTGCCAGCAGTTACTCGACCGGGGAGCTGTTTTTT. Its protein is CASSYSTGELFF. This rearrangement joins TRBV6-5 to TRBJ2-2, with unresolved D. The CDR3 runs to 12 residues. Trimming stripped 0 bases from V and 5 bases from J, with 1 base between. From germline, CDR1 is MNHEY and CDR2 SVGAGI.